One and the same sample provided the 19 T cell receptor beta chains below, sequenced in a study of vaccination and CD4 T cells after COVID-19. Treatment specified: approximately nine-day PBMC culture with coronavirus spike peptide pools or control peptides (ViraFEST assay). No antigen has been identified for these receptors. Cultured CD4+ T cells had their DNA profiled by the Oncomine TCR Beta short-read assay. TCRdb re-called the PCR reads through MiXCR, storing one row per CDR3 protein. The sample lists about 7,400 distinct CDR3 sequences, around two thirds occurring once. Sequenced: CD4+ T cells from blood, cultured in vitro. The receptors derive from a human donor who had recovered from COVID-19.

The chain recombines TRBV5-1 with TRBJ2-4, with 14 bases that match TRBD2. CDR1 SGHRS and CDR2 YFSETQ come from the germline V gene. After removal of 3 bases from V and 10 bases from J, the junction contained 3 bases not matched to a gene. The CDR3 length is 14 residues. The CDR3 DNA is TGCGCCAGCAGCTCCGGGACTAGCGGGAGAATTCAGTACTTC. Translation: CASSSGTSGRIQYF.

By sample fraction, this clonotype is medium-sized. The chain couples TRBV28 to TRBJ1-1, with D uncertain. Germline CDR1 is MDHEN and CDR2 is SYDVKM. The length of the CDR3 is 16 residues. The V end lost 1 base, the J end lost 2 bases, and 14 bases lay between the germline ends. CDR3 loop: CASSLFLGSGNTEAFF. The DNA for the CDR3 is TGTGCCAGCAGTTTATTTCTGGGAAGTGGAAACACTGAAGCTTTCTTT.

This chain links TRBV9 with TRBJ1-5; D unclear. V lost 4 bases and J lost 0, with 11 bases in between. Germline CDR1 is SGDLS and CDR2 is YYNGEE. CDR3 length: 15 residues. The CDR3 region has the DNA TGTGCCAGCAGCTCCCGCGGAGATAGCAATCAGCCCCAGCATTTT. Amino acids: CASSSRGDSNQPQHF.

This clonotype was observed a handful of times. The rearrangement uses TRBV19 and TRBJ1-2, with D maybe TRBD1 (6 bases). Trimming shortened V by 7 bases and J by 3 bases, and 12 bases separated the two germline ends. CDR3 length equals 13 residues. CDR1 is LNHDA and CDR2 is SQIVND in the germline V gene (reference sequence). The CDR3 sequence: CASKRDIDYGYTF. In nucleotides, the CDR3 is TGTGCCAGTAAACGGGACATCGACTATGGCTACACCTTC. Looking up the rest from reference TRBV19 and TRBJ1-2 gives the full variable domain: DGGITQSPKYLFRKEGQNVTLSCEQNLNHDAMYWYRQDPGQGLRLIYYSQIVNDFQKGDIAEGYSVSREKKESFPLTVTSAQKNPTAFYLCASKRDIDYGYTFGSGTRLTVV.

This clonotype was seen more than once but under ten times. The rearrangement links TRBV7-9 to TRBJ1-2; 8 bases match TRBD1. With 5 bases clipped from V and 6 bases from J, the junction kept 17 bases outside the gene matches. This CDR3 comprises 17 residues. In germline, CDR1 is SEHNR, CDR2 FQNEAQ (reference sequence). CDR3 protein: CASSPTGASRYRDGYTF. CDR3 in DNA: TGTGCCAGCAGCCCGACAGGGGCGTCACGGTATCGGGATGGCTACACCTTC.

The V call is TRBV5-1, the J call TRBJ1-2; perhaps TRBD1 as D (5 bases). V gave up 4 bases and J gave up 0 bases, with 16 bases separating them. Germline V lookup: CDR1 SGHRS, CDR2 YFSETQ. The CDR3 has 16 amino acids. Here the CDR3 DNA reads TGCGCCAGCAGCCTGTCGGCAGGGCTGGCTAACTATGGCTACACCTTC. It codes for CASSLSAGLANYGYTF.

The chain combines TRBV15 with TRBJ2-2; D ambiguous. The CDR3 has 14 amino acids. The V end lost 4 bases, the J end lost 8 bases, and 14 bases lay between the germline ends. Germline loops: CDR1 LNHNV, CDR2 YYDKDF (reference sequence). CDR3 sequence (DNA): TGTGCCACCAGCATAGGTGGAAGTCTTGGGGAGCTGTTTTTT. Amino acid sequence: CATSIGGSLGELFF. Together with reference TRBV15 and TRBJ2-2, the CDR3 gives the full variable domain: DAMVIQNPRYQVTQFGKPVTLSCSQTLNHNVMYWYQQKSSQAPKLLFHYYDKDFNNEADTPDNFQSRRPNTSFCFLDIRSPGLGDTAMYLCATSIGGSLGELFFGEGSRLTVL.

The chain has TRBV5-4 and TRBJ1-3; 9 nucleotides match TRBD1. This CDR3 spans 16 amino acids. Unmatched junction bases numbered 5, after V lost 4 bases and J lost 0 bases. CDR1 is SGHNT and CDR2 is YYREEE in the germline V gene (reference sequence). This CDR3 reads CASSPDRGSSGNTIYF. The CDR3 coding sequence is TGTGCCAGCAGCCCTGACAGGGGGAGCTCTGGAAACACCATATATTTT.

J is TRBJ1-1 and V is TRBV20-1; D gene unclear. Germline CDR1 reads DFQATT; CDR2 reads SNEGSKA (reference sequence). The CDR3 runs 15 residues. Trimming removed 1 base at V and 5 bases at J, with 17 bases between. The CDR3 DNA follows: TGCAGTGCTAGAGTCCCCCACGTGAGATTAACTGAAGCTTTCTTT. Translating gives CSARVPHVRLTEAFF.

This clonotype was recorded only once. The rearrangement links TRBV6-4 to TRBJ1-2; D is uncertain. The V end lost 7 bases, the J end lost 5 bases, and 17 bases lay between the germline ends. The germline V gene has CDR1 MRHNA and CDR2 SNTAGT. This CDR3 comprises 14 residues. The CDR3 spells CASKYDPSGYGYTF. The CDR3 DNA follows: TGTGCCAGCAAGTATGACCCCTCGGGGTATGGCTACACCTTC.

There are a few counts of this clonotype. The chain is built from TRBV18 and TRBJ2-5, with D possibly being TRBD2 (5 bases). CDR1 is KGHSH, CDR2 LQKENI, per germline. V lost 3 bases and J lost 12, with 11 bases in between. The CDR3 is 11 amino acids. CDR3 bases: TGTGCCAGCTCACCGGACTTAACCAAGTACTTC. Amino acids: CASSPDLTKYF.

J is TRBJ2-3 and V is TRBV19, with 11 bases identical to TRBD2. Germline V CDR1 and CDR2: LNHDA, SQIVND (reference sequence). Trimming cost V 3 bases and J 8 bases; bases outside gene matches: 13. CDR3 length equals 17 residues. CDR3 sequence: CASSMEGRTSGPGTQYF. CDR3 nucleotides: TGTGCCAGTAGTATGGAGGGCAGGACTAGCGGGCCCGGTACGCAGTATTTT.

This clonotype turned up a few times. The chain joins TRBV4-2 to TRBJ2-7, with D maybe TRBD2 (6 bases). The CDR3 has 12 residues. Germline lookup yields CDR1 LGHNA and CDR2 YNFKEQ. The V end lost 4 bases, the J end lost 4 bases, and 8 bases lay between the germline ends. The CDR3 sequence is CASSPGTYEQYF. CDR3 nucleotides: TGTGCCAGCAGCCCGGGGACTTACGAGCAGTACTTC.

This clonotype qualifies as large (0.1 to 1%). The chain recombines TRBV2 with TRBJ2-3; D may be TRBD2 (5 bases). The V gene's germline CDR1 is SNHLY and CDR2 FYNNEI. The CDR3 spans 13 residues. DNA of the CDR3: TGTGCTTTACGAGGGCAGAGCACAGATACGCAGTATTTT. Translation: CALRGQSTDTQYF. The whole variable domain, remainder taken from reference TRBV2 and TRBJ2-3, is EPEVTQTPSHQVTQMGQEVILRCVPISNHLYFYWYRQILGQKVEFLVSFYNNEISEKSEIFDDQFSVERPDGSNFTLKIRSTKLEDSAMYFCALRGQSTDTQYFGPGTRLTVL.

The chain employs TRBV19 and TRBJ2-2; TRBD2 is a possible D gene (5 bases). The V end was cut by 4 bases, the J end by 7 bases, with 10 bases between. Germline CDR1 and CDR2: LNHDA and SQIVND (reference sequence). This CDR3 has 13 amino acids. The CDR3, as DNA: TGTGCCAGTAGTACGACCCGGGGCGGGGAGCTGTTTTTT. Translation gives CASSTTRGGELFF.

Only one count was recorded for this clonotype. V is TRBV6-5 and J is TRBJ1-2; 7 bases agree with TRBD1. The CDR3 is 20 amino acids. Germline loops: CDR1 MNHEY, CDR2 SVGAGI. V was pared by 2 bases and J by 4 bases, with 22 bases of the junction left unmatched. The CDR3 bases are TGTGCCAGCAGTTACAGAGCTTCCGGGGGGATGGGGAGGGGGCTCTATGGCTACACCTTC. This codes for CASSYRASGGMGRGLYGYTF.

Comment on this clonotype: A much larger clone lies one base from this, so it may be a read error. As the CDR3 is not closed by the conserved phenylalanine or tryptophan, this likely results from a read error. This rearrangement joins TRBV12-3 or TRBV12-4 to TRBJ2-7, with D perhaps matching TRBD2 (7 bases). The CDR3 length is 16 residues. The ends were cut back, 3 bases at V and 1 base at J, with 16 bases in the middle. The CDR3, as DNA: TGTGCCAGCAGTTTCGCGGCGGGGGCGCAGTCCTACGAGCAGTACTCC. Translating gives CASSFAAGAQSYEQYS.

Only a few counts were recorded for this clonotype. The chain links TRBV12-3 or TRBV12-4 to TRBJ2-1; D unresolved. V lost 1 base to trimming and J lost 7 bases, with 2 bases between them. The CDR3 spans 11 residues. The chain's CDR3 is CASSLGNEQFF. The CDR3, as DNA: TGTGCCAGCAGTTTAGGGAATGAGCAGTTCTTC.

The genes are TRBV20-1 and TRBJ1-2; TRBD1 agrees at 7 bases. With V trimmed by 6 bases and J by 5 bases, 6 bases remained unmatched. CDR3 length: 12 amino acids. The germline CDR1 and CDR2 sequences are DFQATT and SNEGSKA (reference sequence). CDR3 bases: TGCAGTGCACCGACAGGGCCTTATGGCTACACCTTC. Its protein product is CSAPTGPYGYTF.